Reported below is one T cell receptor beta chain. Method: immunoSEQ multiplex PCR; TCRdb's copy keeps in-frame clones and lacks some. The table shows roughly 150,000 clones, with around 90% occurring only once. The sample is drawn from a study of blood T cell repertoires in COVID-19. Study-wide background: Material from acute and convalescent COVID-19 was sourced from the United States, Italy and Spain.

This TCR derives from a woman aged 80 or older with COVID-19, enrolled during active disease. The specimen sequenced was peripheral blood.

The CDR3 bases are TGTGCCAGCAGTTCGGACCCGGGGCAGCCCCAGCATTTT. It codes for CASSSDPGQPQHF. The chain couples TRBV12-3 or TRBV12-4 to TRBJ1-5, with D hard to call. With 4 bases removed from V and 7 bases from J, the gap between germline ends came to 11 bases. CDR3 length: 13 amino acids.